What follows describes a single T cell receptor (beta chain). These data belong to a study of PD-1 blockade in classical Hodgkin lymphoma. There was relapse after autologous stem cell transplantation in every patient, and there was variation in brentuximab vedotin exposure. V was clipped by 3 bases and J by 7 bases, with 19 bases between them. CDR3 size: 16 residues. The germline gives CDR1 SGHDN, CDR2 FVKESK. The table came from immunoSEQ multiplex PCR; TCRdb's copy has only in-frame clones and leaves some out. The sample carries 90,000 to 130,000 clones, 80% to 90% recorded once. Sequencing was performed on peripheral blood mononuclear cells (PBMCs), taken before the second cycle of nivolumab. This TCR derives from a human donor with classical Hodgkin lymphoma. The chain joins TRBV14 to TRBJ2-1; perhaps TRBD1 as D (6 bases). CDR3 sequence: CASSHYGTPDGNEQFF. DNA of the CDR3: TGTGCCAGCAGCCATTACGGGACACCCGATGGGAATGAGCAGTTCTTC.